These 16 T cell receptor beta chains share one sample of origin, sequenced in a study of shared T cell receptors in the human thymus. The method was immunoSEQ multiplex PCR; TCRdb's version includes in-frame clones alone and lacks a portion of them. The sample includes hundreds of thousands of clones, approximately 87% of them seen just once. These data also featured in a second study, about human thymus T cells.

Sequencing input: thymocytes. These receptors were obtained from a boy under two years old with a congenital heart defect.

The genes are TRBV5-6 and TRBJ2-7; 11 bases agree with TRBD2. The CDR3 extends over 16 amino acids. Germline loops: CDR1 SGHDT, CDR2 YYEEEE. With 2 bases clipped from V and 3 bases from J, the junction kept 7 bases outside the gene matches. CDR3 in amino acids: CASSLKALAGGYEQYF. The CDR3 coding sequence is TGTGCCAGCAGCTTAAAGGCTCTAGCGGGAGGCTACGAGCAGTACTTC.

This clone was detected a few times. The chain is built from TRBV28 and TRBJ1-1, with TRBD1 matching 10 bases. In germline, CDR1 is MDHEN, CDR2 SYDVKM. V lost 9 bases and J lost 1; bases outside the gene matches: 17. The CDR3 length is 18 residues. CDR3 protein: CASCNRGQGVWANTEAFF. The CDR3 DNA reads TGTGCCAGTTGCAATCGAGGACAGGGGGTTTGGGCGAACACTGAAGCTTTCTTT.

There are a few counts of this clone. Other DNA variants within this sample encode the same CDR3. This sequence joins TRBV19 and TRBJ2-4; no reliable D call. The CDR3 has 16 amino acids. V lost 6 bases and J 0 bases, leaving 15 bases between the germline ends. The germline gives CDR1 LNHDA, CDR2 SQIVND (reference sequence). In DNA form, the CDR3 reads TGTGCCAGTAGCCCGGGTACATCCTTAGCCAAAAACATTCAGTACTTC. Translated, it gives CASSPGTSLAKNIQYF.

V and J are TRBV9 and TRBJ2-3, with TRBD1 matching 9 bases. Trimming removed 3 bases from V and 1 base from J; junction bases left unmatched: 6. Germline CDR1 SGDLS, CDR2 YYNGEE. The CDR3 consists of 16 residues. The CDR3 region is CASSGPQGAGTDTQYF. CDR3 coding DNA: TGTGCCAGCAGCGGCCCACAGGGGGCTGGCACAGATACGCAGTATTTT. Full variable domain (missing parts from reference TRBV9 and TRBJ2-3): DSGVTQTPKHLITATGQRVTLRCSPRSGDLSVYWYQQSLDQGLQFLIQYYNGEERAKGNILERFSAQQFPDLHSELNLSSLELGDSALYFCASSGPQGAGTDTQYFGPGTRLTVL.

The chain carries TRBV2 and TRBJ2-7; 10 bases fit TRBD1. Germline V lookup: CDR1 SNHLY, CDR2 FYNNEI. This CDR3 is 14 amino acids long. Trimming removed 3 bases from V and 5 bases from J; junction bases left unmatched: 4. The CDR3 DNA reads TGTGCCAGCAGTGAGGGACAGGGGAAGGACGAGCAGTACTTC. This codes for CASSEGQGKDEQYF.

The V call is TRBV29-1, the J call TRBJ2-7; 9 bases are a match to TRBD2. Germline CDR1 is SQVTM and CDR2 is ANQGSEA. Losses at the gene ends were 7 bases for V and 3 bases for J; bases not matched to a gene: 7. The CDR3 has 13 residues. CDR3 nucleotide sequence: TGCAGCGCCCTGCTAGCGGGGATCTACGAGCAGTACTTC. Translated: CSALLAGIYEQYF.

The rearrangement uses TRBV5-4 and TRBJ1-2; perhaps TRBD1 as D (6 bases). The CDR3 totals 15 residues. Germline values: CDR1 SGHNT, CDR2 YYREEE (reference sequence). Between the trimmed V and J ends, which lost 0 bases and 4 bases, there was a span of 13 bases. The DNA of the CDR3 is TGTGCCAGCAGCTTGGCCCCGGACAGATTCTATGGCTACACCTTC. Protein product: CASSLAPDRFYGYTF.

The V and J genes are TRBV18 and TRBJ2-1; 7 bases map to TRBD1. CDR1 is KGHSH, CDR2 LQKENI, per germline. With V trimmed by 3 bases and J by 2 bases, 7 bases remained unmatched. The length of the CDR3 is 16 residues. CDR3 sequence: CASSPQDRSTYNEQFF. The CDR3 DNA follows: TGTGCCAGCTCACCCCAGGACAGGTCGACCTACAATGAGCAGTTCTTC.

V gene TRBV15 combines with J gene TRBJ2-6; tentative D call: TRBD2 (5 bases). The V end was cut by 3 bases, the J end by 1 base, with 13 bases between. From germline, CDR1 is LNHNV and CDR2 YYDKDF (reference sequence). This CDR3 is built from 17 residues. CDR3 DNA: TGTGCCACCAGCAGGGGCGGGTATCCTTCTGGGGCCAACGTCCTGACTTTC. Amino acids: CATSRGGYPSGANVLTF.

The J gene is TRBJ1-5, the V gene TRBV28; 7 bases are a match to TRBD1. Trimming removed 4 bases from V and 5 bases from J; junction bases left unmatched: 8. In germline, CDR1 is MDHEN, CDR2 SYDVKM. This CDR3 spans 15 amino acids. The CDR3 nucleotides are TGTGCCAGCAGTTCCCCCGGGACAGTCGATCAGCCCCAGCATTTT. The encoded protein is CASSSPGTVDQPQHF.

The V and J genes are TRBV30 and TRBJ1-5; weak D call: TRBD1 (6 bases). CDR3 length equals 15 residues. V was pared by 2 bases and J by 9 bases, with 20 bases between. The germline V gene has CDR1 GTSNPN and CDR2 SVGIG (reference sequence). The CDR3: CAWSPPYREGGPQHF. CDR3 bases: TGTGCCTGGAGTCCCCCATACAGGGAGGGGGGGCCCCAGCATTTT.

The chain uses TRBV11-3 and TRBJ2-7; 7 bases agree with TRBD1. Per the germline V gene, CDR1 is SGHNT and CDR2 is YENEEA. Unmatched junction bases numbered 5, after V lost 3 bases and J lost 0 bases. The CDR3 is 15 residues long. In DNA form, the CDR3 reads TGTGCCAGCAGCTTGGGGACAGCAAGCTCCTACGAGCAGTACTTC. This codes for CASSLGTASSYEQYF.

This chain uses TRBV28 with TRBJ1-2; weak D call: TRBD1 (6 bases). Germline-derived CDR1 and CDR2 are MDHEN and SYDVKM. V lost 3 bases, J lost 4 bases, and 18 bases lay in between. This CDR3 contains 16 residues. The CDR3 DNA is TGTGCCAGCAGTTTGGGAGTACTACAGGGAGCCTATGGCTACACCTTC. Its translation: CASSLGVLQGAYGYTF.

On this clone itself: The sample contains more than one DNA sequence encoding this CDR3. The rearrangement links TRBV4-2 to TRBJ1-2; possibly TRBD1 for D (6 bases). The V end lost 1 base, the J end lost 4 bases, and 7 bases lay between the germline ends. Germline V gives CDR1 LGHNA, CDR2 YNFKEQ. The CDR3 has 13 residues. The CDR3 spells CASSQGGGYGYTF. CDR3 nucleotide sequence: TGTGCCAGCAGCCAAGGAGGGGGCTATGGCTACACCTTC.

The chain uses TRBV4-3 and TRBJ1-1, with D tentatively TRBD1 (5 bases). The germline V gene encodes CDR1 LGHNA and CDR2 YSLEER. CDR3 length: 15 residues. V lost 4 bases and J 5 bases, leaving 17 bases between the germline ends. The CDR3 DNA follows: TGCGCCAGCAGCCCGACGGGGCAGGGAGGAACTGAAGCTTTCTTT. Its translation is CASSPTGQGGTEAFF.

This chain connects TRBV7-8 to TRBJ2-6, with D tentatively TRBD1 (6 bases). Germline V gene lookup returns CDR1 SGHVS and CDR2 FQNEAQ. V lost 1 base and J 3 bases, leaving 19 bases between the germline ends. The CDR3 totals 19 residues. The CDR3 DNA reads TGTGCCAGCAGCTTAGTCCCAGGGACACCTCTCTTTGGGGCCAACGTCCTGACTTTC. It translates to CASSLVPGTPLFGANVLTF.